These 8 T cell receptor beta chains originate from one sample sequenced in a study of CXCR3-negative and CXCR3-positive naive CD8 T cells. Via 5' RACE with UMI labels, TRB cDNA libraries were prepared. TCRdb derives one entry per CDR3 protein from the 5' RACE reads, leaving out DNA. The repertoire table contains 100,000 to 150,000 distinct CDR3 sequences. Sequenced input: naive CXCR3- CD8+ T cells from blood. The subset denotes: CD45RO-CCR7+CD27+CD95- naive CD8+ T cells lacking CXCR3 (TNR3-). These TCRs come from a human donor in good health. Some clones in this sample may be carry-over from other donors' samples.

J is TRBJ2-1 and V is TRBV5-1; without DNA, the TCRdb call of TRBD2 cannot be checked. This CDR3 region has 14 residues. Germline lookup yields CDR1 SGHRS and CDR2 YFSETQ. The CDR3 is CASRLAGGYNEQFF.

The chain recombines TRBV7-7 with TRBJ2-3; the D call from TCRdb, TRBD1, cannot be confirmed without DNA. CDR1 and CDR2 (germline): SSHAT, FNYEAQ (reference sequence). The CDR3 is made up of 15 amino acids. Here the CDR3 reads CASSYGKGPADTQYF.

This rearrangement joins TRBV4-2 to TRBJ1-1; TCRdb designates TRBD1, a call that cannot be tested without DNA. This CDR3 region has 14 residues. Per germline, CDR1 LGHNA and CDR2 YNFKEQ. Here the CDR3 reads CASSVQGASTEAFF.

The V gene is TRBV5-1, the J gene TRBJ2-3. Germline V gene data show CDR1 as SGHRS and CDR2 as YFSETQ. There are 15 residues in the CDR3. CDR3 protein: CASSLGGLATDTQYF.

V usage is TRBV5-1 and J usage is TRBJ1-1. Per the germline V gene, CDR1 is SGHRS and CDR2 is YFSETQ. The CDR3 has 15 amino acids. CDR3 in amino acids: CASSYDSTGTVEAFF.

The genes are TRBV20-1 and TRBJ2-7; checking the TCRdb D call of TRBD2 is not possible without DNA. The CDR3 has 15 residues. Germline values: CDR1 DFQATT, CDR2 SNEGSKA (reference sequence). CDR3 region: CSAGDLAGGRDEQYF.

The chain uses TRBV6-6 and TRBJ2-3; TCRdb gives TRBD1 as the D gene, but with no DNA this cannot be confirmed. This CDR3 comprises 15 residues. Germline CDR1 reads MNHNY; CDR2 reads SVGAGI (reference sequence). The CDR3 here is CASRPPGQSTDTQYF.

The rearrangement uses TRBV6-5 and TRBJ1-3. The CDR3 sequence is 14 residues long. Germline CDR1 is MNHEY and CDR2 is SVGAGI. The chain's CDR3 is CASKDLFSGNTIYF.